A selection of T cell receptor beta chains follows, all from one sample in a study of T and B cells in COVID-19 patients. TCRdb re-derived calls from the multiplex PCR reads in MiXCR, one entry per CDR3 protein. The sample holds approximately 3,000 distinct CDR3 sequences, about 30% seen once. The material sequenced was blood. All receptors come from a human donor with active COVID-19. The donor label of this sample is uncertain. CDR3s include the opening cysteine and the closing phenylalanine or tryptophan. Fields, in order: D gene, clone size, V gene, J gene, CDR3 DNA, CDR3 protein. The D gene is left open where the match is weak. Clone size appears in some rows only: once, few, many, or a class for an expanded clone.

D gene: .; clone size: .; V gene: TRBV27; J gene: TRBJ2-3; CDR3 DNA: TGTGCCAGCAGTTTATTTCGGGCCCGGGTCACAGATACGCAGTATTTT; CDR3 protein: CASSLFRARVTDTQYF
D gene: .; clone size: .; V gene: TRBV19; J gene: TRBJ1-2; CDR3 DNA: TGTGCCAGTAGTATCCCACAGGCCCGGTGGGGCTACACCTTC; CDR3 protein: CASSIPQARWGYTF
D gene: .; clone size: few; V gene: TRBV6-5; J gene: TRBJ1-2; CDR3 DNA: TGTGCCAGCAGTCGCCCGGGACCGGGAGGCTACACCTTC; CDR3 protein: CASSRPGPGGYTF
D gene: TRBD1; clone size: .; V gene: TRBV5-5; J gene: TRBJ1-1; CDR3 DNA: TGTGCCAGCAGCCGACAGGGGGATGAAGCTTTCTTT; CDR3 protein: CASSRQGDEAFF
D gene: TRBD1; clone size: .; V gene: TRBV5-5; J gene: TRBJ1-2; CDR3 DNA: TGTGCCAGCAGCTCCGTAGGACAGGGGGTAACCCCCTATGGCTACACCTTC; CDR3 protein: CASSSVGQGVTPYGYTF
D gene: TRBD1; clone size: few; V gene: TRBV12-3/TRBV12-4; J gene: TRBJ2-1; CDR3 DNA: TGTGCCAGCAGCTCCCGGGACAGACGTAAAAATGAGCAGTTCTTC; CDR3 protein: CASSSRDRRKNEQFF
D gene: TRBD1; clone size: .; V gene: TRBV5-6; J gene: TRBJ1-2; CDR3 DNA: TGTGCCAGCAGCTTGCAGGGACAGACGGACTATGGCTACACCTTC; CDR3 protein: CASSLQGQTDYGYTF
D gene: .; clone size: .; V gene: TRBV27; J gene: TRBJ1-1; CDR3 DNA: TGTGCCAGCAGTCTCCACTGGGGGCAGGGGCGGGCTTTCTTT; CDR3 protein: CASSLHWGQGRAFF
D gene: .; clone size: .; V gene: TRBV5-3; J gene: TRBJ2-1; CDR3 DNA: TGCGCCAGCAGCTTGGGGCTAGAGCCTCGCAATGAGCAGTTCTTC; CDR3 protein: CASSLGLEPRNEQFF
D gene: TRBD1; clone size: .; V gene: TRBV6-5; J gene: TRBJ2-1; CDR3 DNA: TGTGCCAGCAGTTACGGGACAGGGTTCTACAATGAGCAGTTCTTC; CDR3 protein: CASSYGTGFYNEQFF
D gene: TRBD1; clone size: few; V gene: TRBV14; J gene: TRBJ1-4; CDR3 DNA: TGTGCCAGCAGCCAAGAGACAGGGACGTCTATTGAAAAACTGTTTTTT; CDR3 protein: CASSQETGTSIEKLFF
D gene: TRBD2; clone size: .; V gene: TRBV29-1; J gene: TRBJ2-7; CDR3 DNA: TGCAGCGTTGGGGGTAGGACTAGCGGGGGGATCTACGAGCAGTACTTC; CDR3 protein: CSVGGRTSGGIYEQYF
D gene: .; clone size: .; V gene: TRBV19; J gene: TRBJ1-1; CDR3 DNA: TGTGCCAGTAGAAAGATCTTGGGGGGGAGGGGGAACACTGAAGCTTTCTTT; CDR3 protein: CASRKILGGRGNTEAFF
D gene: .; clone size: .; V gene: TRBV12-3/TRBV12-4; J gene: TRBJ1-5; CDR3 DNA: TGTGCCAGCAGTCGGACAGCAGTTAATCAGCCCCAGCATTTT; CDR3 protein: CASSRTAVNQPQHF
D gene: .; clone size: .; V gene: TRBV12-3/TRBV12-4; J gene: TRBJ1-5; CDR3 DNA: TGTGCCAGCAGTTTTACTGTCTCCCCATTAAATCAGCCCCAGCATTTT; CDR3 protein: CASSFTVSPLNQPQHF
D gene: TRBD1; clone size: medium-sized; V gene: TRBV12-3/TRBV12-4; J gene: TRBJ2-7; CDR3 DNA: TGTGCCAGCAGAACCGGGACAGTCGACGAGCAGTACTTC; CDR3 protein: CASRTGTVDEQYF
D gene: .; clone size: .; V gene: TRBV5-1; J gene: TRBJ2-7; CDR3 DNA: TGCGCCAGCAGCTTGGCAACGGGCAGGGTCTACGAGCAGTACTTC; CDR3 protein: CASSLATGRVYEQYF
D gene: .; clone size: medium-sized; V gene: TRBV11-1; J gene: TRBJ2-7; CDR3 DNA: TGTGCCAGCAGCCACGGACAACGCTCCTACGAGCAGTACTTC; CDR3 protein: CASSHGQRSYEQYF
D gene: .; clone size: .; V gene: TRBV12-3/TRBV12-4; J gene: TRBJ2-5; CDR3 DNA: TGTGCCAGCAGTTCACGGGAGACCCAGTACTTC; CDR3 protein: CASSSRETQYF
D gene: .; clone size: medium-sized; V gene: TRBV19; J gene: TRBJ2-3; CDR3 DNA: TGTGCCAGTAGTATCGGTGGGGGGGCAGTAGATACGCAGTATTTT; CDR3 protein: CASSIGGGAVDTQYF
D gene: TRBD1; clone size: few; V gene: TRBV12-3/TRBV12-4; J gene: TRBJ1-6; CDR3 DNA: TGTGCCAGCACTGACAGACAGGGTGATTCACCCCTCCACTTT; CDR3 protein: CASTDRQGDSPLHF
D gene: .; clone size: .; V gene: TRBV5-6; J gene: TRBJ2-7; CDR3 DNA: TGTGCCAGCAGCTTGGGGGGAGAAGTTTACGAGCAGTACTTC; CDR3 protein: CASSLGGEVYEQYF
D gene: TRBD1; clone size: .; V gene: TRBV18; J gene: TRBJ1-1; CDR3 DNA: TGTGCCAGCGAAAGGGACAGCGCGAACACTGAAGCTTTCTTT; CDR3 protein: CASERDSANTEAFF
D gene: .; clone size: .; V gene: TRBV6-2/TRBV6-3; J gene: TRBJ2-7; CDR3 DNA: TGTGCCAGCAGTTACTCTAAACAGATCTACGAGCAGTACTTC; CDR3 protein: CASSYSKQIYEQYF
D gene: .; clone size: .; V gene: TRBV6-5; J gene: TRBJ1-2; CDR3 DNA: TGTGCCATCAGTGTGAGAACCGCCAGCGGGAATGGCTACACCTTC; CDR3 protein: CAISVRTASGNGYTF
D gene: .; clone size: .; V gene: TRBV5-5; J gene: TRBJ1-2; CDR3 DNA: TGTGCCAGCAGCTTGGAGAGGGACTATGGCTACACCTTC; CDR3 protein: CASSLERDYGYTF
D gene: TRBD2; clone size: medium-sized; V gene: TRBV6-6; J gene: TRBJ2-2; CDR3 DNA: TGTGCCGGGGGGGGACTAGCAAACACCGGGGAGCTGTTTTTT; CDR3 protein: CAGGGLANTGELFF
D gene: TRBD2; clone size: .; V gene: TRBV18; J gene: TRBJ2-1; CDR3 DNA: TGTGCCAGCTCACCAAGACTAGCGGGGGAGTACAATGAGCAGTTCTTC; CDR3 protein: CASSPRLAGEYNEQFF
D gene: TRBD1; clone size: few; V gene: TRBV5-6; J gene: TRBJ1-1; CDR3 DNA: TGTGCCAGCAGCTTGACAGGGGTCAACACTGAAGCTTTCTTT; CDR3 protein: CASSLTGVNTEAFF
D gene: .; clone size: few; V gene: TRBV27; J gene: TRBJ2-6; CDR3 DNA: TGTGCCAGCAGTTGGTTCTCTGGGGCCAACGTCCTGACTTTC; CDR3 protein: CASSWFSGANVLTF
D gene: TRBD2; clone size: .; V gene: TRBV4-2; J gene: TRBJ2-3; CDR3 DNA: TGTGCCAGCAGCCCCTCCCGCGGGGGGGCCGGAGATACGCAGTATTTT; CDR3 protein: CASSPSRGGAGDTQYF
D gene: .; clone size: .; V gene: TRBV5-1; J gene: TRBJ2-7; CDR3 DNA: TGCGCCAGCAGCTTCTCGGGGCTGCAGCAGTACTTC; CDR3 protein: CASSFSGLQQYF
D gene: TRBD1; clone size: .; V gene: TRBV20-1; J gene: TRBJ1-4; CDR3 DNA: TGCAGTGCTATTCCCGGGGACAGGGGCGGTGAAAAACTGTTTTTT; CDR3 protein: CSAIPGDRGGEKLFF
D gene: TRBD2; clone size: .; V gene: TRBV6-5; J gene: TRBJ2-2; CDR3 DNA: TGTGCCAGCAGTGCCGCCGGGACTATATACGCTGCGAACACCGGGGAGCTGTTTTTT; CDR3 protein: CASSAAGTIYAANTGELFF
D gene: .; clone size: few; V gene: TRBV18; J gene: TRBJ2-7; CDR3 DNA: TGTGCCAGCTCGAGCTTCATGGGGGGCCAGTTCGCCTACGAGCAGTACTTC; CDR3 protein: CASSSFMGGQFAYEQYF
D gene: .; clone size: .; V gene: TRBV13; J gene: TRBJ1-4; CDR3 DNA: TGTGCCAGCAGCTACCGGGACACCGGAGGGCTGTTTTTT; CDR3 protein: CASSYRDTGGLFF
D gene: .; clone size: few; V gene: TRBV14; J gene: TRBJ2-3; CDR3 DNA: TGTGCCAGCAGCCAAGGGTCGGATACGCAGTATTTT; CDR3 protein: CASSQGSDTQYF
D gene: .; clone size: .; V gene: TRBV6-5; J gene: TRBJ1-6; CDR3 DNA: TGTGCCAGCAGCCGATCAGACCACCGTTCACCCCTCCACTTT; CDR3 protein: CASSRSDHRSPLHF
D gene: TRBD2; clone size: once; V gene: TRBV11-3; J gene: TRBJ2-3; CDR3 DNA: TGTGCCAGCAGCTTAAGACTAGCGGGGCTGACAGATACGCAGTATTTT; CDR3 protein: CASSLRLAGLTDTQYF
D gene: TRBD2; clone size: once; V gene: TRBV6-5; J gene: TRBJ2-7; CDR3 DNA: TGTGCCAGCAGTCGGACTAGCGGGGGGGCCGTTCGTTGCTTC; CDR3 protein: CASSRTSGGAVRCF
D gene: .; clone size: .; V gene: TRBV7-9; J gene: TRBJ1-6; CDR3 DNA: TGTGCCAGCAGCTCCTCGGACAGCCGAAGGAATTCACCCCTCCACTTT; CDR3 protein: CASSSSDSRRNSPLHF
D gene: .; clone size: .; V gene: TRBV20-1; J gene: TRBJ1-1; CDR3 DNA: TGCAGTGTTCATATAGGGACTGAAGCTTTCTTT; CDR3 protein: CSVHIGTEAFF
D gene: .; clone size: large; V gene: TRBV29-1; J gene: TRBJ1-1; CDR3 DNA: TGCAGCGTTGGCAGGGCCACTGAAGCTTTCTTT; CDR3 protein: CSVGRATEAFF
D gene: .; clone size: few; V gene: TRBV27; J gene: TRBJ1-2; CDR3 DNA: TGTGCCAGCAGTTTCTCGGGGGCGTGGAGTGGCTACACCTTC; CDR3 protein: CASSFSGAWSGYTF
D gene: TRBD2; clone size: .; V gene: TRBV5-1; J gene: TRBJ2-2; CDR3 DNA: TGTGCCAGCAGCTTGGGGGGGACCGGGGAGCTGTTTTTT; CDR3 protein: CASSLGGTGELFF
D gene: .; clone size: medium-sized; V gene: TRBV19; J gene: TRBJ1-6; CDR3 DNA: TGTGCCAGTAGTATCGAGGCGGCAGGGGTGGGTTCACCCCTCCACTTT; CDR3 protein: CASSIEAAGVGSPLHF
D gene: .; clone size: medium-sized; V gene: TRBV29-1; J gene: TRBJ2-7; CDR3 DNA: TGCAGCGTTGCAGGGATCGGGGGGCGCCCTCGCGAGCAGTACTTC; CDR3 protein: CSVAGIGGRPREQYF
D gene: .; clone size: few; V gene: TRBV10-2; J gene: TRBJ2-1; CDR3 DNA: TGCGCCAGCAGCCCCGCCTTGGATGAGCAGTTCTTC; CDR3 protein: CASSPALDEQFF
D gene: .; clone size: few; V gene: TRBV6-2/TRBV6-3; J gene: TRBJ2-1; CDR3 DNA: TGTGCCAGCAGGGACGTCCTAACCTACAATGAGCAGTTCTTC; CDR3 protein: CASRDVLTYNEQFF
D gene: TRBD1; clone size: few; V gene: TRBV4-3; J gene: TRBJ2-6; CDR3 DNA: TGCGCCAGCAGCCAAGATCAGGGGGCCGGGGCCAACGTCCTGACTTTC; CDR3 protein: CASSQDQGAGANVLTF
D gene: TRBD2; clone size: .; V gene: TRBV7-9; J gene: TRBJ2-7; CDR3 DNA: TGTGCCAGCAGTCCTCGGACTAGCAGATACGAGCAGTACTTC; CDR3 protein: CASSPRTSRYEQYF
D gene: .; clone size: medium-sized; V gene: TRBV6-5; J gene: TRBJ2-2; CDR3 DNA: TGTGCCAGCAGTTCCGGGGTGGCCGGGGAGCTGTTTTTT; CDR3 protein: CASSSGVAGELFF
D gene: .; clone size: .; V gene: TRBV20-1; J gene: TRBJ1-1; CDR3 DNA: TGCAGTGCTAGAGCGACAGGAAGAGTCACTGAAGCTTTCTTT; CDR3 protein: CSARATGRVTEAFF
D gene: .; clone size: .; V gene: TRBV6-5; J gene: TRBJ1-5; CDR3 DNA: TGTGCCAGCAGTTACAGGGGTGAGCCCCAGCATTTT; CDR3 protein: CASSYRGEPQHF
D gene: .; clone size: medium-sized; V gene: TRBV5-6; J gene: TRBJ2-1; CDR3 DNA: TGTGCCAGCAGCGTAGGACCGAGCTCCTACAATGAGCAGTTCTTC; CDR3 protein: CASSVGPSSYNEQFF
D gene: TRBD1; clone size: few; V gene: TRBV7-6; J gene: TRBJ2-2; CDR3 DNA: TGTGCCAGCACCCCCGGGACAGTTAACACCGGGGAGCTGTTTTTT; CDR3 protein: CASTPGTVNTGELFF
D gene: .; clone size: medium-sized; V gene: TRBV19; J gene: TRBJ1-1; CDR3 DNA: TGTGCCAGTTTTACCCGTGGGACACCGCCCAATGAAGCTTTCTTT; CDR3 protein: CASFTRGTPPNEAFF
D gene: .; clone size: few; V gene: TRBV6-4; J gene: TRBJ1-6; CDR3 DNA: TGTGCCAGCAGTAAGGAGACGGGTTCACCCCTCCACTTT; CDR3 protein: CASSKETGSPLHF
D gene: .; clone size: .; V gene: TRBV12-3/TRBV12-4; J gene: TRBJ1-5; CDR3 DNA: TGTGCCAGCAGTTTAGGTGGGGGGCCCAGCAATCAGCCCCAGCATTTT; CDR3 protein: CASSLGGGPSNQPQHF
D gene: .; clone size: .; V gene: TRBV6-2/TRBV6-3; J gene: TRBJ1-6; CDR3 DNA: TGTGCCAGCCTCCGGGCAGGGAGTAATTCACCCCTCCACTTT; CDR3 protein: CASLRAGSNSPLHF